Below are 28 T cell receptor beta chains sequenced from a single sample in a study of shared clonotypes between healthy human individuals. Profiled with immunoSEQ multiplex PCR; TCRdb holds only in-frame clones, not every one. Of approximately 2.5 million clones in the sample, around nine tenths were seen once. The material sequenced was naive CD4+ T cells sorted from blood. The subset was: CD45RA+ positively selected. The receptors derive from a man younger than 35 in good health.

To note about this clone: The same CDR3 also results from other DNA sequences found in this sample. This rearrangement joins TRBV10-2 to TRBJ2-7; possibly TRBD2 for D (6 bases). V shed 5 bases and J shed 2 bases, with 7 bases lying between them. The CDR3 contains 12 residues. Germline V gene sequence: CDR1 WSHSY, CDR2 SAAADI. The CDR3 nucleotides read TGCGCCAGCAGTTCGGGGGCCTACGAGCAGTACTTC. It encodes CASSSGAYEQYF.

The rearrangement links TRBV6-6 to TRBJ2-7, with TRBD1 matching over 10 bases. Germline lookup yields CDR1 MNHNY and CDR2 SVGAGI (reference sequence). The trim removed 7 bases at V and 4 bases at J, leaving 7 bases unmatched. The CDR3 is made up of 14 amino acids. The DNA for the CDR3 is TGTGCCAGCACCGACAGGGGGCCCCTTTACGAGCAGTACTTC. This translates into CASTDRGPLYEQYF.

This clone occurred once. The chain combines TRBV11-2 with TRBJ2-2; D perhaps matches TRBD1 (5 bases). The CDR3 contains 16 residues. The germline V gene has CDR1 SGHAT and CDR2 FQNNGV. The V end lost 1 base, the J end lost 1 base, and 10 bases lay between the germline ends. The CDR3 bases are TGTGCCAGCAGCTTAGCGCAGGGCCAGAACACCGGGGAGCTGTTTTTT. Translated: CASSLAQGQNTGELFF.

The chain carries TRBV6-1 and TRBJ2-5; perhaps TRBD1 as D (5 bases). The V gene's germline CDR1 is MNHNS and CDR2 SASEGT. This CDR3 has 16 residues. V was pared by 1 base and J by 3 bases, with 15 bases between. This chain's CDR3 is CASSEEAQGAKETQYF. CDR3 sequence (DNA): TGTGCCAGCAGTGAAGAAGCGCAAGGGGCGAAAGAGACCCAGTACTTC.

The V gene is TRBV18, the J gene TRBJ1-1; D not certain. Deletions cut 5 bases from V and 7 bases from J, with 8 bases between. Looked up from germline, CDR1 is KGHSH and CDR2 is LQKENI. The CDR3 consists of 11 residues. The DNA for the CDR3 is TGTGCCAGCTCAAGGTCGGATGAAGCTTTCTTT. This sequence encodes CASSRSDEAFF.

V and J are TRBV4-1 and TRBJ1-4; TRBD1 matches at 7 bases. The CDR3 has 15 residues. Trimming removed 0 bases from V and 3 bases from J; junction bases left unmatched: 1. Germline CDR1 is MGHRA and CDR2 is YSYEKL. In DNA, the CDR3 is TGCGCCAGCAGCCAAGATGACAGGGCTAATGAAAAACTGTTTTTT. This translates into CASSQDDRANEKLFF.

CDR3 in amino acids: CASSRSRGSNTEAFF. DNA for the CDR3: TGTGCCAGCAGTCGGTCCAGGGGGTCGAACACTGAAGCTTTCTTT. This chain connects TRBV6-5 to TRBJ1-1, with TRBD1 matching over 7 bases. The CDR3 spans 15 residues. CDR1 is MNHEY and CDR2 is SVGAGI in the germline V gene. The V gene end was trimmed by 5 bases and the J gene end by 1 base; junction bases not matched to a gene: 7.

The V and J genes are TRBV5-1 and TRBJ2-5; 11 positions match TRBD1. This CDR3 region has 16 residues. The germline V gene encodes CDR1 SGHRS and CDR2 YFSETQ. V was pared by 3 bases and J by 5 bases, with 9 bases of the junction left unmatched. The CDR3 here is CASSWDWTGGGETQYF. In DNA, the CDR3 is TGCGCCAGCAGCTGGGATTGGACAGGGGGCGGGGAGACCCAGTACTTC. Together with reference TRBV5-1 and TRBJ2-5, the CDR3 gives the full variable domain: KAGVTQTPRYLIKTRGQQVTLSCSPISGHRSVSWYQQTPGQGLQFLFEYFSETQRNKGNFPGRFSGRQFSNSRSEMNVSTLELGDSALYLCASSWDWTGGGETQYFGPGTRLLVL.

This clone has just one count. The rearrangement links TRBV2 to TRBJ1-4; 9 bases line up with TRBD1. With V trimmed by 6 bases and J by 7 bases, 12 bases remained unmatched. Germline assignment: CDR1 SNHLY and CDR2 FYNNEI. The CDR3 is made up of 16 amino acids. The CDR3 DNA reads as TGTGCCAGCAGAAGCCAAACAGGGGGCGGTGGTGAAAAACTGTTTTTT. Translating gives CASRSQTGGGGEKLFF.

This clone is a singleton in its sample. In DNA, the CDR3 is TGTGCCAGTAGTATAGAGGCGTTGGCGGGCTACACCTTC. Translated, it gives CASSIEALAGYTF. V and J are TRBV19 and TRBJ1-2; no reliable D call. The germline CDR1 and CDR2 sequences are LNHDA and SQIVND (reference sequence). Trimming stripped 0 bases from V and 8 bases from J, with 10 bases between. CDR3 length equals 13 residues.

The chain employs TRBV18 and TRBJ1-2, with 8 bases aligning to TRBD1. The CDR3 totals 15 residues. J was trimmed by 6 bases and V by 2 bases; bases with no gene match: 8. Looked up from germline, CDR1 is KGHSH and CDR2 is LQKENI. CDR3 nucleotide sequence: TGTGCCAGCTCACCAAAGACAGGGGCTAAAGATGGCTACACCTTC. The encoded protein is CASSPKTGAKDGYTF.

This clone was detected only once. The rearrangement links TRBV5-8 to TRBJ1-4, with 11 positions matching TRBD1. The V and J ends lost 4 bases and 5 bases, in that order; junction bases with no gene match: 16. Looked up from germline, CDR1 is SGHTS and CDR2 is YDEGEE. The CDR3 totals 19 residues. CDR3 nucleotide sequence: TGTGCCAGCAGCGGATGGACAGGGGGCCCATATTCCTCCAATGAAAAACTGTTTTTT. Its protein product is CASSGWTGGPYSSNEKLFF.

The chain joins TRBV11-3 to TRBJ2-4, with 10 bases lining up with TRBD1. The trim removed 3 bases at V and 4 bases at J, leaving 9 bases unmatched. Germline values: CDR1 SGHNT, CDR2 YENEEA. This CDR3 is built from 17 residues. For the CDR3, the DNA is TGTGCCAGCAGCTTCCTTCCCGGGACAGGGGTGAAAAACATTCAGTACTTC. Protein product: CASSFLPGTGVKNIQYF.

The chain is built from TRBV15 and TRBJ2-7; TRBD2 agrees at 7 bases. V was pared by 0 bases and J by 7 bases, with 3 bases of the junction left unmatched. This CDR3 is built from 13 residues. CDR1 is LNHNV and CDR2 is YYDKDF in the germline V gene (reference sequence). In DNA, the CDR3 is TGTGCCACCAGCAGAGATTGGCGGGGGGAGCAGTACTTC. This encodes CATSRDWRGEQYF. The entire variable domain, with the rest obtained from reference TRBV15 and TRBJ2-7, is as follows: DAMVIQNPRYQVTQFGKPVTLSCSQTLNHNVMYWYQQKSSQAPKLLFHYYDKDFNNEADTPDNFQSRRPNTSFCFLDIRSPGLGDTAMYLCATSRDWRGEQYFGPGTRLTVT.

This clone was observed a few times. V usage is TRBV19 and J usage is TRBJ1-1; D gene unclear. V lost 1 base and J 10 bases, leaving 13 bases between the germline ends. The germline V gene encodes CDR1 LNHDA and CDR2 SQIVND (reference sequence). This CDR3 region has 13 residues. The chain's CDR3 is CASSIVESPGAFF. DNA of the CDR3: TGTGCCAGTAGTATAGTAGAATCCCCTGGAGCTTTCTTT.

The chain links TRBV10-2 to TRBJ2-7, with D uncertain. The germline gives CDR1 WSHSY, CDR2 SAAADI. The length of the CDR3 is 12 residues. The ends were cut back, 3 bases at V and 6 bases at J, with 9 bases in the middle. The DNA for the CDR3 is TGCGCCAGCAGTGAACAACAAAGCGAGCAGTACTTC. It translates to CASSEQQSEQYF.

V and J are TRBV19 and TRBJ2-1, with 9 bases lining up with TRBD1. The CDR3 is 15 amino acids. With 5 bases clipped from V and 4 bases from J, the junction kept 6 bases outside the gene matches. Germline V gene sequence: CDR1 LNHDA, CDR2 SQIVND (reference sequence). Here the CDR3 reads CASSSGGQGYNEQFF. The CDR3 nucleotides are TGTGCCAGTAGTTCCGGTGGACAGGGGTACAATGAGCAGTTCTTC.

To note about this clone: In the same sample, other DNA sequences code for this CDR3. The genes are TRBV11-2 and TRBJ2-3, with 7 bases identical to TRBD1. After removal of 4 bases from V and 2 bases from J, the junction contained 3 bases not matched to a gene. Germline loops: CDR1 SGHAT, CDR2 FQNNGV. This CDR3 region has 14 residues. The CDR3 loop is CASSSQGSTDTQYF. The DNA of the CDR3 is TGTGCCAGCAGCTCACAGGGGTCCACAGATACGCAGTATTTT.

This clone was observed a single time. The chain is built from TRBV7-2 and TRBJ2-5, with TRBD1 matching 10 bases. V lost 5 bases and J lost 4; bases outside the gene matches: 4. There are 14 residues in the CDR3. Germline V lookup: CDR1 SGHTA, CDR2 FQGNSA. Written as DNA, the CDR3 is TGTGCCAGCAGCCCGGACAGGGGGGCAGAGACCCAGTACTTC. Its translation is CASSPDRGAETQYF.

The CDR3 DNA follows: TGCGCCAGCAGCTTGAGGCGACAGGCGATACATTCCTACAATGAGCAGTTCTTC. Translation: CASSLRRQAIHSYNEQFF. The V call is TRBV5-1, the J call TRBJ2-1, with TRBD1 as a possible D gene (6 bases). The CDR3 is made up of 18 amino acids. V shed 1 base and J shed 1 base, with 18 bases lying between them. Looked up from germline, CDR1 is SGHRS and CDR2 is YFSETQ.

The chain carries TRBV2 and TRBJ2-6; maybe TRBD2 (5 bases). The CDR3 covers 14 residues. Germline-derived CDR1 and CDR2 are SNHLY and FYNNEI. Trimming left V 8 bases short and J 2 bases short, with 10 bases between. Written as DNA, the CDR3 is TGTGCCAGCGCCTGGGGAGCTGGGGCCAACGTCCTGACTTTC. This gives the protein CASAWGAGANVLTF. Using reference TRBV2 and TRBJ2-6 for the parts outside the CDR3, the full variable domain is EPEVTQTPSHQVTQMGQEVILRCVPISNHLYFYWYRQILGQKVEFLVSFYNNEISEKSEIFDDQFSVERPDGSNFTLKIRSTKLEDSAMYFCASAWGAGANVLTFGAGSRLTVL.

The chain is built from TRBV21-1 and TRBJ2-7; the D call TRBD1 from the table was never checked on the DNA. TRBV21-1 is classified as a pseudogene. The CDR3 spans 15 residues. CDR3 sequence (DNA): TGTGCCAGCAGCAAACGGAGGGACAGAACCTACGAGCAGTACTTC. Its protein is CASSKRRDRTYEQYF.

This chain joins TRBV18 and TRBJ2-3; 8 nucleotides align to TRBD1. V shed 1 base, J shed 1 base, and the junction held 10 bases outside the gene matches. CDR1 KGHSH and CDR2 LQKENI come from the germline V gene. The CDR3 extends over 18 amino acids. The CDR3 loop is CASSPRSGGIEGTDTQYF. The CDR3 DNA sequence: TGTGCCAGCTCACCACGTTCAGGGGGCATCGAAGGCACAGATACGCAGTATTTT.

The chain recombines TRBV27 with TRBJ2-5, with 15 bases matching TRBD2. After removal of 6 bases from V and 2 bases from J, the junction contained 7 bases not matched to a gene. CDR3 length equals 17 residues. CDR1 is MNHEY, CDR2 SMNVEV, per germline (reference sequence). CDR3: CASSGLAGGPRQETQYF. CDR3 sequence (DNA): TGTGCCAGCAGCGGACTAGCGGGAGGGCCAAGGCAAGAGACCCAGTACTTC.

V is TRBV5-1 and J is TRBJ2-5, with 7 bases fitting TRBD1. The CDR3 spans 16 residues. The J segment lost 5 bases and the V segment lost 2 bases, leaving 12 bases of the junction unmatched. The germline V gene has CDR1 SGHRS and CDR2 YFSETQ. CDR3 DNA sequence: TGCGCCAGCAGCTTCCCCCCCCGACAGGGTATGGAGACCCAGTACTTC. Its translation is CASSFPPRQGMETQYF.

The chain recombines TRBV10-3 with TRBJ2-3, with a possible D match to TRBD1 (6 bases). Per germline, CDR1 ENHRY and CDR2 SYGVKD. V lost 3 bases to trimming and J lost 0 bases, with 13 bases between them. The CDR3 is 16 amino acids. CDR3 in amino acids: CAISEYRQESTDTQYF. CDR3 bases: TGTGCCATCAGTGAATATCGACAGGAGAGCACAGATACGCAGTATTTT.

This chain uses TRBV6-1 with TRBJ1-1; tentatively, D is TRBD1 (5 bases). V was clipped by 5 bases and J by 6 bases, with 16 bases between them. Germline CDR1 is MNHNS and CDR2 is SASEGT. The CDR3 length is 14 residues. The CDR3 region is CASSSKGGVSEAFF. The CDR3 DNA reads as TGTGCCAGCAGTTCCAAGGGAGGGGTATCTGAAGCTTTCTTT.

The gene calls are TRBV28 and TRBJ1-5; perhaps TRBD1 as D (5 bases). Trimming stripped 7 bases from V and 5 bases from J, with 15 bases between. Germline assignment: CDR1 MDHEN and CDR2 SYDVKM. The CDR3 length is 14 residues. Written as DNA, the CDR3 is TGTGCCAGCAATCCCGGTCCGGGGCATCAGCCCCAGCATTTT. This translates into CASNPGPGHQPQHF.